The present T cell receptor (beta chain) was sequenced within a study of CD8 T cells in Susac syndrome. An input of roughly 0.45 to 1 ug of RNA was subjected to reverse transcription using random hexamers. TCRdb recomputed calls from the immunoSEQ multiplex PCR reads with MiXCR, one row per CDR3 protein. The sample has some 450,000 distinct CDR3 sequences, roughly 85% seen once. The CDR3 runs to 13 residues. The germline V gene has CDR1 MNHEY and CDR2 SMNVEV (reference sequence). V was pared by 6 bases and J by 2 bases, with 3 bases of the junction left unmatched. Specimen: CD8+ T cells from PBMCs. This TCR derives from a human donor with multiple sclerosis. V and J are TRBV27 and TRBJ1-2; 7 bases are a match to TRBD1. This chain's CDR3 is CASRLGQNYGYTF. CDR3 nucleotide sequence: TGTGCCAGCAGACTGGGACAGAACTATGGCTACACCTTC.